Below are 6 T cell receptor beta chains sequenced from a single sample in a study of CD8 T cells in Susac syndrome. Random hexamers primed reverse transcription of about 0.5 to 1 ug RNA. Each CDR3 protein gets one entry after TCRdb re-called the immunoSEQ multiplex PCR reads with MiXCR. The sample has 350,000 to 550,000 distinct CDR3 sequences; more than 80% are singletons. Sequenced: CD8+ T cells from PBMCs. The receptors stem from a human donor with multiple sclerosis.

V gene TRBV3-1 combines with J gene TRBJ1-1; D possibly corresponds to TRBD1 (5 bases). CDR1 LGHDT and CDR2 YNNKEL come from the germline V gene (reference sequence). CDR3 length equals 15 residues. The V and J ends lost 3 bases and 7 bases respectively, with 18 bases between them. CDR3 DNA: TGTGCCAGCAGCCATCAAGGCGGGGGGGTTGATGAAGCTTTCTTT. Translated, it gives CASSHQGGGVDEAFF.

This chain links TRBV29-1 with TRBJ1-1, with 9 nucleotides matching TRBD1. Germline trimming cut 4 bases from V and 1 base from J; bases unmatched to any gene: 13. This CDR3 is built from 17 residues. Per the germline V gene, CDR1 is SQVTM and CDR2 is ANQGSEA. For the CDR3, the DNA is TGCAGCGTTGCGGGGATTCCGGGACAGGGACGGAACACTGAAGCTTTCTTT. This encodes CSVAGIPGQGRNTEAFF.

This rearrangement joins TRBV27 to TRBJ1-1; D not certain. Germline CDR1 MNHEY, CDR2 SMNVEV (reference sequence). Trimming shortened V by 5 bases and J by 5 bases, and 9 bases separated the two germline ends. This CDR3 region has 12 residues. CDR3 in DNA: TGTGCCAGCAGTCACGGGGTAACTGAAGCTTTCTTT. It encodes CASSHGVTEAFF.

The J gene is TRBJ1-1, the V gene TRBV5-6, with D perhaps TRBD1 (5 bases). Germline CDR1 reads SGHDT; CDR2 reads YYEEEE. V shed 5 bases and J shed 4 bases, with 15 bases lying between them. The CDR3 has 14 residues. CDR3 in amino acids: CASSSYRNPTEAFF. The CDR3 DNA reads as TGTGCCAGCAGTTCCTACAGGAATCCCACTGAAGCTTTCTTT.

This clonotype has more than one count but fewer than ten. The V gene is TRBV27, the J gene TRBJ2-7; 9 bases align to TRBD1. The germline gives CDR1 MNHEY, CDR2 SMNVEV (reference sequence). The CDR3 sequence is 15 residues long. Trimming removed 4 bases from V and 3 bases from J; junction bases left unmatched: 7. CDR3 coding DNA: TGTGCCAGCAGTTCAACCGGGACAGGGAACTACGAGCAGTACTTC. It encodes CASSSTGTGNYEQYF.

The table lists this clonotype with a few counts. The chain uses TRBV9 and TRBJ2-7, with D possibly being TRBD1 (6 bases). The CDR3 totals 14 residues. V lost 0 bases, J lost 3 bases, and 10 bases lay in between. Germline V gene data show CDR1 as SGDLS and CDR2 as YYNGEE. The CDR3 reads CASSVATQGYEQYF. The CDR3 bases are TGTGCCAGCAGCGTAGCAACACAGGGCTACGAGCAGTACTTC.